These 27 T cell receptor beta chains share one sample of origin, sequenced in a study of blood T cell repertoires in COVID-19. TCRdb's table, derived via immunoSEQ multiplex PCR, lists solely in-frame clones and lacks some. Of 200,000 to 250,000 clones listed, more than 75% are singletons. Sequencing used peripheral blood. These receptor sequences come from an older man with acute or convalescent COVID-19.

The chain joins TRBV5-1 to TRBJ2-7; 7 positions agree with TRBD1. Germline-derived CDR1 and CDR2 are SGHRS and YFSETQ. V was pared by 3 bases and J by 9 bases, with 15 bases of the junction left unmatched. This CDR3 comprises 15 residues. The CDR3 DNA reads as TGCGCCAGCAGCTCTTCCGACAGGGCTGAATTAGGGCAGTACTTC. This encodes CASSSSDRAELGQYF.

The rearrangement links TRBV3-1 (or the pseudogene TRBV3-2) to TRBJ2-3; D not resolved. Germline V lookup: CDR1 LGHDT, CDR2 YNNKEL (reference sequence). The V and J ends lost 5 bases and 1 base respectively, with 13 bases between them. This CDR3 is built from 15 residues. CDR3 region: CASSSDSHRTDTQYF. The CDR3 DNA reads TGTGCCAGCAGCTCTGACTCCCACCGCACAGATACGCAGTATTTT.

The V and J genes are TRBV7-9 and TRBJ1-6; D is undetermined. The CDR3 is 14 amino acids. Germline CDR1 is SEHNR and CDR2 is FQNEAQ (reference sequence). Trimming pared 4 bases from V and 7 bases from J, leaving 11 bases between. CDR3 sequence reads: CASSSRRVNSPLHF. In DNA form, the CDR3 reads TGTGCCAGCAGCTCACGTCGGGTCAATTCACCCCTCCACTTT.

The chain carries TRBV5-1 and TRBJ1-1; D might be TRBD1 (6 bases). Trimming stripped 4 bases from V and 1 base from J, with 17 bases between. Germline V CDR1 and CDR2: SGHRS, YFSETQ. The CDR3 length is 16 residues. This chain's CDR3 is CASSPIPGQGNTEAFF. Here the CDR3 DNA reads TGCGCCAGCAGCCCTATACCGGGACAAGGGAACACTGAAGCTTTCTTT.

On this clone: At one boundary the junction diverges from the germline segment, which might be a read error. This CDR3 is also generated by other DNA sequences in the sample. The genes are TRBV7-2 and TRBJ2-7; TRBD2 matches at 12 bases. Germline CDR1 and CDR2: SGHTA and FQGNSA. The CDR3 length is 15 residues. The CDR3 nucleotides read TGTGCCAGCAGCCTAGCGGGGGGGCTGTCCTACGAGCAGTACTTC. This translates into CASSLAGGLSYEQYF.

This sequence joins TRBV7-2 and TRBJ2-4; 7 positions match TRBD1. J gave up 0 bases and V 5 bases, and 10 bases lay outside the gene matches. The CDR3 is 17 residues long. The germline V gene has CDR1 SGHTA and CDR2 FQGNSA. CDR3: CASSPSTGLGAKNIQYF. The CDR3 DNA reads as TGTGCCAGCAGCCCCTCGACAGGGCTTGGAGCCAAAAACATTCAGTACTTC.

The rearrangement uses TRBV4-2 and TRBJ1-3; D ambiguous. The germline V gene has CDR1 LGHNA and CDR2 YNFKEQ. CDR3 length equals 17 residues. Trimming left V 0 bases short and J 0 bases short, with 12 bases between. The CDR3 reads CASSQDRGFSSGNTIYF. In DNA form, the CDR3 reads TGTGCCAGCAGCCAAGATAGAGGGTTTAGCTCTGGAAACACCATATATTTT.

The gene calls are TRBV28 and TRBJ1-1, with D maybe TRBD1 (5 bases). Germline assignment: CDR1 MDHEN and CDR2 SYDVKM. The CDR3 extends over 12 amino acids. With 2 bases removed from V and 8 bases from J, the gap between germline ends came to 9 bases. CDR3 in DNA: TGTGCCAGCAGTTTAAGGGGCCTAGAAGCTTTCTTT. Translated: CASSLRGLEAFF.

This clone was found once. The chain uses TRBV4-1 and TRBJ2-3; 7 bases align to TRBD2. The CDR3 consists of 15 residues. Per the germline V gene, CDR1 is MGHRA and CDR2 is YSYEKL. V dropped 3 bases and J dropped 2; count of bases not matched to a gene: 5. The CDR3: CASSQGAGITDTQYF. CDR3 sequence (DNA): TGCGCCAGCAGCCAGGGAGCGGGGATCACAGATACGCAGTATTTT.

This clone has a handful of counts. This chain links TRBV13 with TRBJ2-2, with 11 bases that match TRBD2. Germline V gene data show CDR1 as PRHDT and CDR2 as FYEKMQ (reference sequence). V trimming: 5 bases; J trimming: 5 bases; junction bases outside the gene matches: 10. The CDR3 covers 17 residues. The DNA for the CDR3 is TGTGCCAGCAGCCCCAAAGCCCGACTAGCGGGAACCGGGGAGCTGTTTTTT. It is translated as CASSPKARLAGTGELFF.

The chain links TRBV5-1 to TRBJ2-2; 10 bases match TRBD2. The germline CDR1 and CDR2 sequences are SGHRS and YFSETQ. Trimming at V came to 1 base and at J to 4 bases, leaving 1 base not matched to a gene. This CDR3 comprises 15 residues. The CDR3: CASSLWTSGTGELFF. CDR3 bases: TGCGCCAGCAGCTTGTGGACTAGCGGCACCGGGGAGCTGTTTTTT. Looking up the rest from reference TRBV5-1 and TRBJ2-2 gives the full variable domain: KAGVTQTPRYLIKTRGQQVTLSCSPISGHRSVSWYQQTPGQGLQFLFEYFSETQRNKGNFPGRFSGRQFSNSRSEMNVSTLELGDSALYLCASSLWTSGTGELFFGEGSRLTVL.

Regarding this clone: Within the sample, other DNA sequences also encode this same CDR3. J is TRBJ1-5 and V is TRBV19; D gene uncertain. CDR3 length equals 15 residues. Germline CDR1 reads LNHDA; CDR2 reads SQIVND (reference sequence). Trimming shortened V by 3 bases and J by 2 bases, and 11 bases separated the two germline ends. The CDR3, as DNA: TGTGCCAGTAGTATCCCCGGGTTGGGCAATCAGCCCCAGCATTTT. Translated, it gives CASSIPGLGNQPQHF.

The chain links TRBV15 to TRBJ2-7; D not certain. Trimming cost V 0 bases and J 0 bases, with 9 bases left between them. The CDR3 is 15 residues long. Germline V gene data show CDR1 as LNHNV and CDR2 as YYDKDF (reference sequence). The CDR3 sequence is CATSRDPLSSYEQYF. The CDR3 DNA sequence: TGTGCCACCAGCAGAGATCCCCTAAGCTCCTACGAGCAGTACTTC.

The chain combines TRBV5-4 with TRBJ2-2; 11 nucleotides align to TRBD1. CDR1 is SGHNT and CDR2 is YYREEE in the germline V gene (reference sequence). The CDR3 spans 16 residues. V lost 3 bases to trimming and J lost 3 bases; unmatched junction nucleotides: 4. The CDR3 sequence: CASSSTGQGDTGELFF. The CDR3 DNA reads TGTGCCAGCAGCTCGACGGGACAGGGGGACACCGGGGAGCTGTTTTTT.

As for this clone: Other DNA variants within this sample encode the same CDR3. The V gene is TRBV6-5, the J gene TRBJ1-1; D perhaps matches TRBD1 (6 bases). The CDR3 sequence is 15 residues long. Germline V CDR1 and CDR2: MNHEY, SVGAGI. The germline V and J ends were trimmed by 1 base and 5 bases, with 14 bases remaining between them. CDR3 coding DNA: TGTGCCAGCAGTTACTTAGGCAGGGGTGGGACTGAAGCTTTCTTT. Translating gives CASSYLGRGGTEAFF.

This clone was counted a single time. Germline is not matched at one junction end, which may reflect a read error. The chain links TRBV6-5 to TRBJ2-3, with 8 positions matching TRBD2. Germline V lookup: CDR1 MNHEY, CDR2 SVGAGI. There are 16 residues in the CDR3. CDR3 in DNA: TGTGCCAGCAGATACTCTAGCGGGTCTAGCACAGATACGCAGTATTTT. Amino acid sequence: CASRYSSGSSTDTQYF.

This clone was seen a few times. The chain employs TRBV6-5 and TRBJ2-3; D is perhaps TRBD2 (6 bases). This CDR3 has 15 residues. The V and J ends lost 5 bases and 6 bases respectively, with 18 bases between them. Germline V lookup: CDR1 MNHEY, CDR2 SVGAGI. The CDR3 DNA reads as TGTGCCAGCAGTCGGGGACTGGATTGGGCGGATACGCAGTATTTT. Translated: CASSRGLDWADTQYF.

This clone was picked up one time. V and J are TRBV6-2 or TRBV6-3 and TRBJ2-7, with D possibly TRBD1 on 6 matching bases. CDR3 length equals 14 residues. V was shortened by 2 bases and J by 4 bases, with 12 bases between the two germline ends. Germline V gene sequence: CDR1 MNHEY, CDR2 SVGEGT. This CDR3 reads CASSYIAGTYEQYF. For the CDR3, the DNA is TGTGCCAGCAGTTACATTGCAGGGACATACGAGCAGTACTTC.

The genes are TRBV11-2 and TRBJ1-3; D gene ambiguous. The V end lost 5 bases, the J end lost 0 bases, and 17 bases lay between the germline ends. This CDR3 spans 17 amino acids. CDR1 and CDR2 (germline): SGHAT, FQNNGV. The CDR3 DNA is TGTGCCAGCAGCCCGCAGCCGGGATCAATCTCTGGAAACACCATATATTTT. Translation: CASSPQPGSISGNTIYF.

The DNA for the CDR3 is TGTGCCAGCAGCCATACCGGGAACACCATATATTTT. It is translated as CASSHTGNTIYF. The chain combines TRBV14 with TRBJ1-3; D uncertain. Germline V gene sequence: CDR1 SGHDN, CDR2 FVKESK. The ends were cut back, 3 bases at V and 7 bases at J, with 7 bases in the middle. This CDR3 is 12 amino acids long. Together with reference TRBV14 and TRBJ1-3, the CDR3 gives the full variable domain: EAGVTQFPSHSVIEKGQTVTLRCDPISGHDNLYWYRRVMGKEIKFLLHFVKESKQDESGMPNNRFLAERTGGTYSTLKVQPAELEDSGVYFCASSHTGNTIYFGEGSWLTVV.

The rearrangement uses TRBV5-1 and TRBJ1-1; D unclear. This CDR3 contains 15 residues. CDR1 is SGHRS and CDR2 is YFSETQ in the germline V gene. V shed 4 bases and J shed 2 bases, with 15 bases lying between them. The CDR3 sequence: CASSEDGGSNTEAFF. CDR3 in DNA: TGCGCCAGCAGCGAGGACGGAGGATCTAACACTGAAGCTTTCTTT.

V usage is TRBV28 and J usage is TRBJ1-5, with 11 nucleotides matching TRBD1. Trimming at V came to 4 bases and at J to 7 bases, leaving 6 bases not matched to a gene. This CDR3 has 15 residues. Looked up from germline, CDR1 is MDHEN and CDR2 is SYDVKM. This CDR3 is CASSSGQGAGQPQHF. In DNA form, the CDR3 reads TGTGCCAGCAGTTCTGGACAGGGGGCTGGCCAGCCCCAGCATTTT.

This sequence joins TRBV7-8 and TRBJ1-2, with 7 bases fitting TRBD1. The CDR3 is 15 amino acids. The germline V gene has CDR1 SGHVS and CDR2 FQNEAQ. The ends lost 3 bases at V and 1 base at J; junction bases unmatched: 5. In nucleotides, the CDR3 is TGTGCCAGCAGCTTCCGGGACAGCTTTAACTATGGCTACACCTTC. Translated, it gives CASSFRDSFNYGYTF.

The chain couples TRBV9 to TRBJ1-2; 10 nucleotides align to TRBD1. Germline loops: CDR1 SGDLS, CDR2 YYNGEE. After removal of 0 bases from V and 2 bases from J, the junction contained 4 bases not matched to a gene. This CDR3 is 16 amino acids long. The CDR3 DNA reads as TGTGCCAGCAGCGTAGGGACAGGGGGGTTAAACTATGGCTACACCTTC. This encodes CASSVGTGGLNYGYTF.

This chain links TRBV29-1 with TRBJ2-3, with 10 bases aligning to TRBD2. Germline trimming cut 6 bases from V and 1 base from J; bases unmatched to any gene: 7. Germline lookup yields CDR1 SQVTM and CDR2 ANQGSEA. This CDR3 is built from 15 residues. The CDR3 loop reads CSVCGLAGGTDTQYF. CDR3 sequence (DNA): TGCAGCGTCTGCGGGCTAGCGGGGGGCACAGATACGCAGTATTTT.

The CDR3 is CASSSVAGGPNEQFF. The CDR3 nucleotides are TGTGCCAGCAGCTCAGTAGCGGGAGGGCCCAATGAGCAGTTCTTC. The genes are TRBV11-3 and TRBJ2-1; TRBD2 aligns across 11 bases. The germline V gene has CDR1 SGHNT and CDR2 YENEEA. V trimming: 4 bases; J trimming: 6 bases; junction bases outside the gene matches: 5. The CDR3 consists of 15 residues.

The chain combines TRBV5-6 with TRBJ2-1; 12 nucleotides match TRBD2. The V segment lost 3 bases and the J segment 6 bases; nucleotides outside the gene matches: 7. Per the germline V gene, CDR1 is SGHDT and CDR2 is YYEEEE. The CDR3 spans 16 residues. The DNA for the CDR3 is TGTGCCAGCAGCTCTAGCGGGAGGGTTTCAGCCAATGAGCAGTTCTTC. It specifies CASSSSGRVSANEQFF.